This TCR beta chain derives from a study of T cell responses to AZD1222 COVID-19 vaccine. Whole-study findings and limits: Donors in the cohort were predominantly white British and more often female, and clonal diversity was possibly underestimated. Just a handful of AZD1222 recipients were seropositive at baseline. Breadth and depth of Spike-specific TCRs rose after two AZD1222 doses. Among vaccine-associated CD4 TCRs, coverage spanned spike, with dominance at 160-218 and 743-854.

Using immunoSEQ multiplex PCR, the repertoire was profiled, and TCRdb retains in-frame clones only, with some absent. The sample lists 75,000 to 95,000 clones; roughly 90% were seen once. For this clone: Its antigen remains unidentified.

Trimming cost V 4 bases and J 2 bases, with 8 bases left between them. The CDR3 is 13 residues long. CDR1 and CDR2 from the germline V gene are SGDLS and YYNGEE. The TCR originated in an adult who received the AZD1222 COVID-19 vaccine. Sequenced material: peripheral blood, taken 28 days after the second AZD1222 dose. V gene TRBV9 combines with J gene TRBJ2-3; no definite D call. The CDR3 region is CASSPLSTDTQYF. Here the CDR3 DNA reads TGTGCCAGCAGCCCCCTCTCCACAGATACGCAGTATTTT.